Listed here are 8 T cell receptor beta chains from one sample, sequenced in a study of beta chain features in type 1 diabetes. Antigens for these TCRs are unknown. cDNA synthesis used the whole RNA isolate, giving expressed TCRB sequences. This table comes from immunoSEQ multiplex PCR, and its TCRdb copy is limited to in-frame clones, with some not included. This table has some 640,000 clones, roughly an eighth appearing once. Study results and caveats: TCRB CDR3s from Type 1 diabetes patients were moderately but significantly shorter in all four CD4+ subsets.

Sample: naive CD4+ T cells from blood. These receptors came from a young man with type 1 diabetes.

This chain joins TRBV5-6 and TRBJ2-4; no clear D gene. Germline V CDR1 and CDR2: SGHDT, YYEEEE. This CDR3 contains 14 residues. V lost 1 base to trimming and J lost 5 bases, with 10 bases between them. The chain's CDR3 is CASSLFSQENIQYF. CDR3 nucleotides: TGTGCCAGCAGCTTGTTTAGCCAGGAAAACATTCAGTACTTC.

This clone turned up a few times. This chain links TRBV29-1 with TRBJ2-7, with D unresolved. The CDR3 sequence is 12 residues long. The ends were cut back, 6 bases at V and 5 bases at J, with 14 bases in the middle. Germline loops: CDR1 SQVTM, CDR2 ANQGSEA. The CDR3 spells CSVPTLSNEQYF. The CDR3 DNA reads as TGCAGCGTCCCGACACTGTCCAACGAGCAGTACTTC.

The rearrangement joins TRBV30 to TRBJ2-1, with 8 bases aligning to TRBD2. Germline CDR1 reads GTSNPN; CDR2 reads SVGIG (reference sequence). The CDR3 has 14 amino acids. The junction had 5 bases not matched to a gene; V was cut back by 1 base and J by 6 bases. CDR3 bases: TGTGCCTGGAGTGGGGGACTAGTAGCCAATGAGCAGTTCTTC. Translated, it gives CAWSGGLVANEQFF. Full variable domain (missing parts from reference TRBV30 and TRBJ2-1): SQTIHQWPATLVQPVGSPLSLECTVEGTSNPNLYWYRQAAGRGLQLLFYSVGIGQISSEVPQNLSASRPQDRQFILSSKKLLLSDSGFYLCAWSGGLVANEQFFGPGTRLTVL.

CDR3 sequence: CASSLLGTDSSYEQYF. The CDR3 coding sequence is TGTGCCAGCAGCTTATTGGGTACGGACAGCTCCTACGAGCAGTACTTC. The V gene is TRBV11-1, the J gene TRBJ2-7; D is perhaps TRBD1 (6 bases). In germline, CDR1 is SGHAT, CDR2 FQDESV (reference sequence). Trimming shortened V by 2 bases and J by 0 bases, and 14 bases separated the two germline ends. The CDR3 has 16 amino acids.

In this sample, this clone turned up once. The V gene is TRBV7-9, the J gene TRBJ2-3; 10 bases align to TRBD2. With V trimmed by 5 bases and J by 1 base, 9 bases remained unmatched. The V gene's germline CDR1 is SEHNR and CDR2 FQNEAQ (reference sequence). CDR3 length: 17 residues. CDR3 protein: CASSTPWGTSGTDTQYF. DNA of the CDR3: TGTGCCAGCAGCACCCCATGGGGGACTAGCGGCACAGATACGCAGTATTTT.

This clone was detected only a few times. The chain links TRBV10-3 to TRBJ1-3; 8 nucleotides match TRBD1. The ends lost 6 bases at V and 0 bases at J; junction bases unmatched: 4. The CDR3 is 15 amino acids. The germline CDR1 and CDR2 sequences are ENHRY and SYGVKD. CDR3 bases: TGTGCCATCAGGAGGACAGGGAACTCTGGAAACACCATATATTTT. As protein: CAIRRTGNSGNTIYF.

This clone came up a few times. This chain uses TRBV5-6 with TRBJ1-5, with TRBD1 as a possible D gene (5 bases). This CDR3 is built from 17 residues. V lost 4 bases to trimming and J lost 2 bases, with 19 bases between them. Germline values: CDR1 SGHDT, CDR2 YYEEEE. The CDR3 nucleotides are TGTGCCAGCAGCCAATTTCGAACCAGGGTCGGCAATCAGCCCCAGCATTTT. Its protein is CASSQFRTRVGNQPQHF.

V usage is TRBV7-2 and J usage is TRBJ2-2, with 9 positions matching TRBD2. The V gene's germline CDR1 is SGHTA and CDR2 FQGNSA. The CDR3 has 16 amino acids. Losses at the gene ends were 0 bases for V and 2 bases for J; bases not matched to a gene: 1. Here the CDR3 DNA reads TGTGCCAGCAGCTTAGCTAGCGGGAGAAACACCGGGGAGCTGTTTTTT. Its translation: CASSLASGRNTGELFF. Full variable domain (outside the CDR3, taken from reference TRBV7-2 and TRBJ2-2): GAGVSQSPSNKVTEKGKDVELRCDPISGHTALYWYRQSLGQGLEFLIYFQGNSAPDKSGLPSDRFSAERTGGSVSTLTIQRTQQEDSAVYLCASSLASGRNTGELFFGEGSRLTVL.